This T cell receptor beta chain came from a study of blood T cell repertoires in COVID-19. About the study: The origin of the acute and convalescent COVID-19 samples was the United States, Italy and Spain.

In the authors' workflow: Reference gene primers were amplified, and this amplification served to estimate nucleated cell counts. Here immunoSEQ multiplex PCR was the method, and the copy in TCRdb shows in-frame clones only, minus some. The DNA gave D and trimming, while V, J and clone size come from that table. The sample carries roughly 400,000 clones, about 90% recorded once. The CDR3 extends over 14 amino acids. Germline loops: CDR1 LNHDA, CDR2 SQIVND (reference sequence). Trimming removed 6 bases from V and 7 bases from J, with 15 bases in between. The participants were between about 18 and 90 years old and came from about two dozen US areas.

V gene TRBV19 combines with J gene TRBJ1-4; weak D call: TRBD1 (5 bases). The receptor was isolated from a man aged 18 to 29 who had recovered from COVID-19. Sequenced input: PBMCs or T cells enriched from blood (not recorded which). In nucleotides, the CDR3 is TGTGCCAGTAGGATGGAGGGGTTGGGTGAAAAACTGTTTTTT. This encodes CASRMEGLGEKLFF.